This T cell receptor (beta chain) emerged from a study of T-cell reconstitution after alpha-beta-depleted transplantation in children. Notes on the study in general: Surviving recipient T cells and thymic progenitors underlay high day-60 TCRbeta diversity in some patients. Newly produced T cells mostly accounted for T-cell counts and diversity one year post-transplant.

Germline V gene data show CDR1 as LNHDA and CDR2 as SQIVND (reference sequence). The CDR3 contains 14 residues. V was pared by 4 bases and J by 10 bases, with 3 bases of the junction left unmatched. This sample's TCRbeta library carried unique molecular identifier barcodes. TCRdb itself ran the PCR reads through MiXCR, one entry per CDR3 protein. The sample holds approximately 150,000 distinct CDR3 sequences, around 9% seen once. Turning to this clonotype: No antigen is known for it.

The TCR originated in a female patient between 2 and 10 years old who had a stem cell transplant for congenital amegakaryocytic thrombocytopenia, so the T cells may come from the graft donor. The source material was PBMCs, mostly from graft donor cells, sampled 180 days after TCRalphabeta/CD19-depleted stem cell transplant. The chain is built from TRBV19 and TRBJ1-6, with 11 bases lining up with TRBD1. CDR3 coding DNA: TGTGCCAGTAGTACGGGACAGGGGGACTCACCCCTCCACTTT. It encodes CASSTGQGDSPLHF.